Listed below are T cell receptor beta chains from one sample, sequenced in a study of CD8+CD57+ T cells in acquired aplastic anemia. MiXCR, run by TCRdb on the reads, gives a single entry per CDR3 protein. The table has 160,000 or so distinct CDR3 sequences, roughly 48% seen once. Sequencing used sorted CD4+, CD8+, or CD8+CD57+ T cells (not recorded which) from PBMCs. Receptor source: a human donor with aplastic anemia. Both conserved end residues are part of each CDR3. A D gene is named only where the DNA matches it firmly. Size values are once, few and many counts, or a class for expanded clones, and some rows have none.

D gene	clone size	V gene	J gene	CDR3 protein	CDR3 DNA
NA	NA	TRBV24-1	TRBJ1-5	CATRGQFHQPQHF	TGTGCCACCAGGGGCCAGTTCCATCAGCCCCAGCATTTT
TRBD1	many	TRBV12-3/TRBV12-4	TRBJ2-7	CASRQGQAFQNYEQYF	TGTGCCAGCAGACAGGGACAGGCCTTCCAAAACTACGAGCAGTACTTC
NA	many	TRBV6-1	TRBJ2-1	CASVPLGTWGNEQFF	TGTGCCAGCGTTCCACTCGGGACTTGGGGCAATGAGCAGTTCTTC
NA	few	TRBV24-1	TRBJ2-3	CATSDPGLNTQYF	TGTGCCACCAGTGACCCTGGACTAAATACGCAGTATTTT
TRBD1	NA	TRBV7-3	TRBJ2-7	CASSLDRDSSEQYF	TGTGCCAGCAGCCTCGACAGGGACAGCTCCGAGCAGTACTTC
TRBD1	NA	TRBV15	TRBJ1-4	CATSSRPGTGDEKLFF	TGTGCCACCAGCTCACGACCCGGGACAGGGGATGAAAAACTGTTTTTT
TRBD1	NA	TRBV15	TRBJ2-2	CATSRDLGQAINTGELFF	TGTGCCACCAGCAGAGATCTTGGACAGGCGATTAACACCGGGGAGCTGTTTTTT
NA	many	TRBV5-1	TRBJ2-1	CASSLGTGGVESEFF	TGCGCCAGCAGTCTAGGCACAGGGGGGGTGGAATCTGAGTTCTTC
TRBD1	NA	TRBV9	TRBJ1-1	CASSVGQGGTEAFF	TGTGCCAGCAGCGTGGGACAGGGAGGGACTGAAGCTTTCTTT
NA	once	TRBV11-1	TRBJ1-2	CASSFLATPGSNGYTF	TGTGCCAGCAGCTTCCTTGCAACTCCAGGGTCTAATGGCTACACCTTC
NA	once	TRBV12-3/TRBV12-4	TRBJ2-5	CASSKLGGGETQYF	TGTGCCAGCAGTAAACTAGGAGGGGGAGAGACCCAGTACTTC
TRBD2	NA	TRBV29-1	TRBJ2-7	CSVELGLAGKYF	TGCAGCGTTGAACTCGGACTAGCGGGAAAGTACTTC
TRBD2	many	TRBV7-2	TRBJ2-7	CASSFGLAVYEQYF	TGTGCCAGCAGCTTTGGACTAGCGGTCTACGAGCAGTACTTC
NA	many	TRBV19	TRBJ2-2	CASSTVGVSTGELFF	TGTGCCAGTAGTACTGTGGGGGTTTCCACCGGGGAGCTGTTTTTT
TRBD1	few	TRBV4-2	TRBJ1-2	CASSREVETGWKMIYGYTF	TGTGCCAGCAGCAGGGAGGTCGAGACAGGGTGGAAGATGATATATGGCTACACCTTC
TRBD2	NA	TRBV7-8	TRBJ2-7	CASSLGLAYYEQYF	TGTGCCAGCAGCTTGGGACTAGCCTACTACGAGCAGTACTTC
TRBD2	NA	TRBV25-1	TRBJ2-3	CASSELGGETSTDTQYF	TGTGCCAGCAGTGAATTGGGGGGGGAGACTAGCACAGATACGCAGTATTTT
TRBD1	NA	TRBV9	TRBJ1-6	CASSGSRGTANSPLHF	TGTGCCAGCAGCGGAAGCAGGGGGACCGCGAATTCACCCCTCCACTTT
TRBD2	NA	TRBV20-1	TRBJ2-1	CSARRGGRGPYNEQFF	TGCAGTGCTAGACGGGGGGGGAGAGGGCCCTACAATGAGCAGTTCTTC
NA	NA	TRBV29-1	TRBJ2-3	CSVDGLGGNTDTQYF	TGCAGCGTTGACGGACTCGGGGGAAACACAGATACGCAGTATTTT
NA	once	TRBV10-1	TRBJ2-3	CASSELGRDDTDTQYF	TGCGCCAGCAGTGAGTTGGGTAGGGACGACACAGATACGCAGTATTTT
TRBD2	many	TRBV9	TRBJ2-3	CASSVYAGGPTDTQYF	TGTGCCAGCAGCGTATATGCGGGAGGGCCAACAGATACGCAGTATTTT
TRBD1	many	TRBV7-7	TRBJ2-7	CASSLGTGGHEQYF	TGTGCTAGCAGCTTAGGGACAGGGGGCCACGAGCAGTACTTC
NA	NA	TRBV19	TRBJ1-3	CASSTVPISGNTIYF	TGTGCCAGTAGCACCGTCCCAATCTCTGGAAACACCATATATTTT
NA	many	TRBV12-3/TRBV12-4	TRBJ2-3	CASSLVKGPMDTQYF	TGTGCCAGCAGTTTAGTAAAGGGACCCATGGATACGCAGTATTTT
NA	many	TRBV20-1	TRBJ1-2	CSARDLKGNYGYTF	TGCAGTGCTAGAGATTTGAAAGGAAACTATGGCTACACCTTC
TRBD2	NA	TRBV27	TRBJ2-1	CASSSLGLAGAYNEQFF	TGTGCCAGCAGTTCCTTGGGACTAGCGGGAGCCTACAATGAGCAGTTCTTC
TRBD1	NA	TRBV29-1	TRBJ2-5	CSVEVSGGRQETQYF	TGCAGCGTTGAAGTGTCAGGGGGCCGACAAGAGACCCAGTACTTC
NA	NA	TRBV28	TRBJ1-3	CASSDSGNTIYF	TGTGCCAGCAGTGATTCTGGAAACACCATATATTTT
TRBD1	NA	TRBV7-9	TRBJ2-7	CASSLGQGVTYEQYF	TGTGCCAGCAGCCTGGGACAGGGGGTGACCTACGAGCAGTACTTC
NA	many	TRBV24-1	TRBJ2-2	CATSGAGWTGELFF	TGTGCCACCAGTGGGGCGGGCTGGACCGGGGAGCTGTTTTTT
NA	NA	TRBV29-1	TRBJ1-2	CSVDGQDYGYTF	TGCAGCGTTGACGGGCAGGACTATGGCTACACCTTC
TRBD1	NA	TRBV25-1	TRBJ2-5	CASSEPRTGVGETQYF	TGTGCCAGCAGTGAACCCAGGACAGGAGTGGGGGAGACCCAGTACTTC
TRBD1	once	TRBV2	TRBJ1-6	CASSPGTGGLGSPLHF	TGTGCCAGCAGTCCCGGGACAGGGGGCTTGGGTTCACCCCTCCACTTT
NA	NA	TRBV19	TRBJ2-1	CASTPPGTVYEQFF	TGTGCCAGTACCCCACCCGGGACCGTCTATGAGCAGTTCTTC
NA	once	TRBV20-1	TRBJ2-1	CSASSGKAYNEQFF	TGCAGTGCTAGTTCGGGTAAAGCCTACAATGAGCAGTTCTTC
NA	NA	TRBV7-9	TRBJ1-1	CASSTTENTEAFF	TGTGCCAGCAGCACGACAGAGAACACTGAAGCTTTCTTT
NA	NA	TRBV9	TRBJ2-1	CASSVSSEQFF	TGTGCCAGCAGCGTGTCCAGTGAGCAGTTCTTC
NA	few	TRBV10-3	TRBJ2-2	CAISELHHTGELFF	TGTGCCATCAGTGAGTTACACCACACCGGGGAGCTGTTTTTT
NA	many	TRBV7-2	TRBJ1-6	CASSRGVGLNSPLHF	TGTGCCAGCAGCAGAGGTGTAGGGTTGAATTCACCCCTCCACTTT
TRBD1	NA	TRBV20-1	TRBJ1-5	CSAMGQADQPQHF	TGCAGTGCTATGGGACAGGCGGATCAGCCCCAGCATTTT
NA	NA	TRBV11-3	TRBJ2-7	CASSLETVGSYEQYF	TGTGCCAGCAGCTTAGAAACGGTGGGGTCCTACGAGCAGTACTTC
NA	few	TRBV5-1	TRBJ2-5	CASSPALTGHPPGGETQYF	TGCGCCAGCAGCCCAGCTTTGACCGGACATCCCCCAGGGGGGGAGACCCAGTACTTC
NA	once	TRBV30	TRBJ2-7	CAWSETFYEQYF	TGTGCCTGGAGTGAGACTTTCTACGAGCAGTACTTC
TRBD2	many	TRBV4-2	TRBJ2-7	CASSHDWGLAGHDEQYF	TGTGCCAGCAGCCACGACTGGGGCTTAGCGGGCCACGACGAGCAGTACTTC
TRBD1	few	TRBV19	TRBJ1-1	CASRTTGGKGDTEAFF	TGTGCCAGTAGAACGACAGGGGGCAAGGGAGACACTGAAGCTTTCTTT
TRBD2	few	TRBV7-8	TRBJ2-5	CASSLTSIQGTQYF	TGTGCCAGCAGCTTGACTAGCATACAAGGGACCCAGTACTTC
TRBD1	NA	TRBV19	TRBJ1-1	CASSEGQRMNTEAFF	TGTGCCAGTAGTGAGGGACAGCGGATGAACACTGAAGCTTTCTTT
TRBD2	NA	TRBV15	TRBJ2-7	CATSRDPLAGGHEQYF	TGTGCCACCAGCAGAGATCCGCTAGCGGGGGGCCACGAGCAGTACTTC
TRBD1	many	TRBV10-1	TRBJ1-1	CASSAETGGPMNTEAFF	TGCGCCAGCAGTGCCGAAACAGGGGGCCCCATGAACACTGAAGCTTTCTTT
TRBD1	once	TRBV2	TRBJ2-1	CASSQQGALYNEQFF	TGTGCCAGCAGTCAGCAGGGGGCGCTCTACAATGAGCAGTTCTTC
NA	NA	TRBV24-1	TRBJ2-5	CATSEADSSRETQYF	TGTGCCACCAGTGAAGCCGACAGTAGTCGAGAGACCCAGTACTTC
NA	NA	TRBV10-1	TRBJ1-6	CASSFGGGYNSPLHF	TGCGCCAGCAGCTTTGGTGGGGGGTATAATTCACCCCTCCACTTT